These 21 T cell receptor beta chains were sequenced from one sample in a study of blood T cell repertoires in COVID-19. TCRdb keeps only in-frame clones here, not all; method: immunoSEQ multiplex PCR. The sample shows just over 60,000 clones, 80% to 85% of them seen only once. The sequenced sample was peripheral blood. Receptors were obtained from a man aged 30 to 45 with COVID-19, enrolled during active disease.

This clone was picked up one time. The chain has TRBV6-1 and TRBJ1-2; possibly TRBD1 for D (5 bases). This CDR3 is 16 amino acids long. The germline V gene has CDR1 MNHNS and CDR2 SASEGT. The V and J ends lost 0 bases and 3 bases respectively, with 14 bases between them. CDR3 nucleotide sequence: TGTGCCAGCAGTGAAGCGTTGGGGGGGGGAGACTATGGCTACACCTTC. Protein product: CASSEALGGGDYGYTF.

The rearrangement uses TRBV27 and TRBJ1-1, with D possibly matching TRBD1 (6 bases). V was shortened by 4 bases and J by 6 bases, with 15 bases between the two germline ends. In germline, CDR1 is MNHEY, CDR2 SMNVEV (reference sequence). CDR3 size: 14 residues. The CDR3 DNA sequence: TGTGCCAGCAGTTCCTTAAACAGGGCTGCTGAAGCTTTCTTT. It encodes CASSSLNRAAEAFF.

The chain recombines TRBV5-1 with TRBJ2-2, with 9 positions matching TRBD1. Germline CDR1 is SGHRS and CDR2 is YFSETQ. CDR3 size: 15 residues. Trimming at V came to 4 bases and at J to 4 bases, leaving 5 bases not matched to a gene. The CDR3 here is CASSRGQGVTGELFF. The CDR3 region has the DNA TGCGCCAGCAGCCGGGGACAGGGTGTCACCGGGGAGCTGTTTTTT.

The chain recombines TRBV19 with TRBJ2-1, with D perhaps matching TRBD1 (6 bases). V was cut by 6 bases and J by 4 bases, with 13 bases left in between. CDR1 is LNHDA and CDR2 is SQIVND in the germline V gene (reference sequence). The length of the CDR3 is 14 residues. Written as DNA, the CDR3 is TGTGCCAGTAGCGGGGACACCTTTTACAATGAGCAGTTCTTC. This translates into CASSGDTFYNEQFF.

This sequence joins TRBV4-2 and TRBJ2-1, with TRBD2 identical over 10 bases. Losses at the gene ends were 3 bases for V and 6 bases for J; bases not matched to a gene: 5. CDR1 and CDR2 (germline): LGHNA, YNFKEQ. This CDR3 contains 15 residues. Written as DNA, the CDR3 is TGTGCCAGCAGCCAGGAGCGGGGGGGAGGCAATGAGCAGTTCTTC. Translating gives CASSQERGGGNEQFF.

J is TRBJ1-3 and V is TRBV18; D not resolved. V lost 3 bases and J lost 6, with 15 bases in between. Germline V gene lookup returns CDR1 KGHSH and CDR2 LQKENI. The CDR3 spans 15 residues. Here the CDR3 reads CASSPLWEGANTIYF. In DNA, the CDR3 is TGTGCCAGCTCACCCCTCTGGGAGGGTGCAAACACCATATATTTT.

CDR3 in DNA: TGCGCCAGCATCGATACAGGGTTGGAGACCCAGTACTTC. Residues: CASIDTGLETQYF. The rearrangement uses TRBV5-1 and TRBJ2-5; maybe TRBD1 (6 bases). The CDR3 runs to 13 residues. Germline lookup yields CDR1 SGHRS and CDR2 YFSETQ. Trimming took off 6 bases at V and 5 bases at J, with 14 bases between the two ends.

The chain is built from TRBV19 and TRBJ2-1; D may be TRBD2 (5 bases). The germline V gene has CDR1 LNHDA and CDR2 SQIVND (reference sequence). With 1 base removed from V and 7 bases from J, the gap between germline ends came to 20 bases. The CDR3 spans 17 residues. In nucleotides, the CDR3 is TGTGCCAGTAGTATAGCTCTGAGGGCGGCTGGTGGGAATGAGCAGTTCTTC. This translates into CASSIALRAAGGNEQFF.

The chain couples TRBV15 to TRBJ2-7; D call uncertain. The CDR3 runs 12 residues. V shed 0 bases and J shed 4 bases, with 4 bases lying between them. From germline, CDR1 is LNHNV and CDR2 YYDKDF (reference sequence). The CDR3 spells CATSRDGYEQYF. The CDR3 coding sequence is TGTGCCACCAGCAGAGACGGGTACGAGCAGTACTTC.

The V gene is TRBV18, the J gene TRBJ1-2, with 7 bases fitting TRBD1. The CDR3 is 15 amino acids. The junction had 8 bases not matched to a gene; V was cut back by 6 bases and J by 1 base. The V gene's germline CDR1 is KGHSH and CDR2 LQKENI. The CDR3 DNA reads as TGTGCCAGCTCTCTGACTAACAGGGGTAACTATGGCTACACCTTC. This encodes CASSLTNRGNYGYTF.

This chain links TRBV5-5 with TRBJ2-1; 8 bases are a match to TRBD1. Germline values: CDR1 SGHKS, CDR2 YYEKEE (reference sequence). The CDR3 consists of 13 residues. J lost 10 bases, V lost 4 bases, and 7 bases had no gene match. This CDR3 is CASSPGQGREQFF. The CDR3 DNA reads TGTGCCAGCAGCCCAGGACAGGGACGAGAGCAGTTCTTC.

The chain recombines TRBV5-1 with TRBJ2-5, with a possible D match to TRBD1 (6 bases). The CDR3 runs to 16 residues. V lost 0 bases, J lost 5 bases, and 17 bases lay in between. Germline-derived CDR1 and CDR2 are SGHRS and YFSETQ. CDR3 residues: CASSLGGRGVWETQYF. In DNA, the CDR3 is TGCGCCAGCAGCTTGGGCGGCAGGGGAGTTTGGGAGACCCAGTACTTC.

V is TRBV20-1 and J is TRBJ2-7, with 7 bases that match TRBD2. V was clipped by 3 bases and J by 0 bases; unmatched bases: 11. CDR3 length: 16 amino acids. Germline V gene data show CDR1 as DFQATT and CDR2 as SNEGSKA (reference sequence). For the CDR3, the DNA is TGCAGTGCTAGTGGTCCCCCCGGCGGGAGCTCCTACGAGCAGTACTTC. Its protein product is CSASGPPGGSSYEQYF.

CDR3: CASSESEEASYNEQFF. The CDR3 DNA reads TGTGCCAGCAGTGAGTCAGAGGAGGCCTCCTACAATGAGCAGTTCTTC. The chain employs TRBV6-4 and TRBJ2-1; TRBD2 is a possible D gene (5 bases). This CDR3 is 16 amino acids long. Trimming took 3 bases from V and 0 from J, leaving 12 bases between them. CDR1 is MRHNA and CDR2 is SNTAGT in the germline V gene.

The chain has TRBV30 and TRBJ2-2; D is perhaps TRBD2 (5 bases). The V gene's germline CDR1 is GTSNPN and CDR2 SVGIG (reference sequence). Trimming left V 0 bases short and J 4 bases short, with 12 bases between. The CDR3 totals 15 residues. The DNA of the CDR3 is TGTGCCTGGAGTGTAGGTGTTGCGGGCACCGGGGAGCTGTTTTTT. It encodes CAWSVGVAGTGELFF.

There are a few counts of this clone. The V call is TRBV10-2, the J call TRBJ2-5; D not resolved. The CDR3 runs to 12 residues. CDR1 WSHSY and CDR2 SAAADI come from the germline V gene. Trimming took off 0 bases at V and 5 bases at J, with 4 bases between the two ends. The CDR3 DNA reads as TGCGCCAGCAGTGAGTCGAGGGAGACCCAGTACTTC. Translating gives CASSESRETQYF.

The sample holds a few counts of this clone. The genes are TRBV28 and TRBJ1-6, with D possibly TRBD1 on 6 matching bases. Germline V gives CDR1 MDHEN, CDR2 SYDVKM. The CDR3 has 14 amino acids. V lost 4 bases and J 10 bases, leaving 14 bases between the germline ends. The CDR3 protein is CASSWGRGNSPLHF. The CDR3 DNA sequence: TGTGCCAGCAGTTGGGGCAGGGGTAACTCACCCCTCCACTTT.

The CDR3 sequence: CASSLDSGSPREQYF. DNA for the CDR3: TGTGCCAGCAGCTTAGATAGCGGGAGCCCCCGGGAGCAGTACTTC. The chain links TRBV7-2 to TRBJ2-7; 9 bases fit TRBD2. Germline V gives CDR1 SGHTA, CDR2 FQGNSA. The length of the CDR3 is 15 residues. With 1 base clipped from V and 7 bases from J, the junction kept 8 bases outside the gene matches. Variable domain in full (rest from reference TRBV7-2 and TRBJ2-7): GAGVSQSPSNKVTEKGKDVELRCDPISGHTALYWYRQSLGQGLEFLIYFQGNSAPDKSGLPSDRFSAERTGGSVSTLTIQRTQQEDSAVYLCASSLDSGSPREQYFGPGTRLTVT.

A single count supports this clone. The CDR3 region has the DNA TGTGCCAGCAGCTCTGAGGTATACAATGAGCAGTTCTTC. Its translation: CASSSEVYNEQFF. The chain joins TRBV7-8 to TRBJ2-1; no clear D. CDR1 is SGHVS, CDR2 FQNEAQ, per germline. Trimming took off 4 bases at V and 4 bases at J, with 8 bases between the two ends. The CDR3 is 13 amino acids.

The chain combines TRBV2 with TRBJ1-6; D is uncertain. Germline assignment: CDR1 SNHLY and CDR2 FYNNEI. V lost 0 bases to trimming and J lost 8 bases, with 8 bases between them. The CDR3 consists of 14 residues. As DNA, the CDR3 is TGTGCCAGCAGTGAAGCGCTGGCGGATTCACCCCTCCACTTT. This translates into CASSEALADSPLHF.

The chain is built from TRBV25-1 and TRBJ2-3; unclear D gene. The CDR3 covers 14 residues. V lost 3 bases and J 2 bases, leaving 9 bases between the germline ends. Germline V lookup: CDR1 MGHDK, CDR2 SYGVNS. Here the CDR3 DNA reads TGTGCCAGCAGTGAGAGTACCGCCACAGATACGCAGTATTTT. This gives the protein CASSESTATDTQYF.